This is a list of T cell receptor beta chains from one sample in a study of blood T cells in healthy people across ages. TCRdb itself ran the 5' RACE reads through MiXCR, one entry per CDR3 protein. Of over a million distinct CDR3 sequences detected, around two fifths appear once; the ten largest clones hold roughly 8.2%. Sequenced material: blood. The receptors come from a woman aged 18 to 35 in good health. Both conserved end residues are part of each CDR3. Fields, in order: CDR3 DNA, CDR3 protein, D gene, CDR3 length, clone size, V gene, J gene. D genes are given only for firm matches. Clone size is not always given. Where it is, it says once, few, many or a class for expanded clones.

TGTGCCAGCAGCCAAGTGGCAGAGAGCTCCTACGAGCAGTACTTC,CASSQVAESSYEQYF,.,15,.,TRBV14,TRBJ2-7
TGCGCCAGCAGCTTGGAAGGGAGGCAGACCGGCTACACCTTC,CASSLEGRQTGYTF,.,14,.,TRBV5-1,TRBJ1-2
TGCAGTGCGGAGAGGTCTAGCGGGGTATACAATGAGCAGTTCTTC,CSAERSSGVYNEQFF,TRBD2,15,.,TRBV20-1,TRBJ2-1
TGTGCCAGTAGTCTATCGGACATCACGTCTAGCACAGATACGCAGTATTTT,CASSLSDITSSTDTQYF,.,17,few,TRBV19,TRBJ2-3
TGTGCCAGCAGCCCCTCCACGACTAGCGGCCAAGAGACCCAGTACTTC,CASSPSTTSGQETQYF,TRBD2,16,once,TRBV3-1,TRBJ2-5
TGTGCCAGCAGTGAATTGGGCCAAGAGACCCAGTACTTC,CASSELGQETQYF,.,13,few,TRBV25-1,TRBJ2-5
TGTGCCATCAGCGCTCATCCGGGACCTACGAACCCTCGGCAGAGTTCCTATAATTCACCCCTCCACTTT,CAISAHPGPTNPRQSSYNSPLHF,.,23,few,TRBV10-3,TRBJ1-6
TGCGCCAGCAGCTTGAGGACTAGCGGGGGGTCTCGAGAGACCCAGTACTTC,CASSLRTSGGSRETQYF,TRBD2,17,.,TRBV5-1,TRBJ2-5
TGTGCCAGCAGCCAAGATGGTATAGCGGCTTTAAATAGAGATACGCAGTATTTT,CASSQDGIAALNRDTQYF,.,18,few,TRBV3-1,TRBJ2-3
TGCGCCAGCAGCCAAGATGAGGACAGGGAAGTTGAAAAACTGTTTTTT,CASSQDEDREVEKLFF,TRBD1,16,.,TRBV4-1,TRBJ1-4
TGCAGCGTTGAGCGGGAGGTTTTCCCAGATACGCAGTATTTT,CSVEREVFPDTQYF,TRBD2,14,.,TRBV29-1,TRBJ2-3
TGCGCCAGCAGCCAAGAATTCGGCTCTAGCTCCTACAATGAGCAGTTCTTC,CASSQEFGSSSYNEQFF,.,17,many,TRBV4-1,TRBJ2-1
TGTGCCAGCAGCCAAGTAGGGGGACATTCAGTGAGCTACACCTTC,CASSQVGGHSVSYTF,.,15,.,TRBV14,TRBJ1-2
TGCGCCAGCAGCGGGGGACTATCCTACACCTTC,CASSGGLSYTF,.,11,.,TRBV5-1,TRBJ1-2
TGTGCCAGCAGCCAAGGAAGAAACACCCCTGGCACAGATACGCAGTATTTT,CASSQGRNTPGTDTQYF,.,17,.,TRBV4-2,TRBJ2-3
TGTGCCAGCAGCCGAACCTTTAGCGGGAGCTCCTACAATGAGCAGTACTTC,CASSRTFSGSSYNEQYF,TRBD2,17,.,TRBV9,TRBJ2-7
TGTGCCAGCAGCACAACTCCGGGACTAGCGGCATACGAGCAGTACTTC,CASSTTPGLAAYEQYF,TRBD2,16,once,TRBV5-6,TRBJ2-7
TGTGCCAGCTCCCCGGGGGGGGCAGAGGCTTTCTTT,CASSPGGAEAFF,.,12,many,TRBV5-1,TRBJ1-1
TGTGCCAGCAGTTTATCGGTTGCGGACCTCTCCTACGAGCAGTACTTC,CASSLSVADLSYEQYF,.,16,.,TRBV27,TRBJ2-7
TGCGCCAGCAGGGAACGACAGGCGGTGAAAACGAACACTGAAGCTTTCTTT,CASRERQAVKTNTEAFF,.,17,few,TRBV10-1,TRBJ1-1
TGTGCCAGCAGCCCCGGGGAGGGGGCGTGGAAGACTGAAGCTTTCTTT,CASSPGEGAWKTEAFF,TRBD1,16,.,TRBV9,TRBJ1-1
TGTGCCAGCAGAGGAGAGGGGGGTTCCAATCAGCCCCAGCATTTT,CASRGEGGSNQPQHF,.,15,.,TRBV6-1,TRBJ1-5
TGTGCCAGCACCCAAGCAATAGCGGGGGGGCAGCAGTTCTTC,CASTQAIAGGQQFF,TRBD2,14,once,TRBV2,TRBJ2-1
TGTGCCAGCAGGGGGTCAGTCGAGCAGAAGGAGCAGTACTTC,CASRGSVEQKEQYF,.,14,.,TRBV6-2/TRBV6-3,TRBJ2-5
TGTGCCAGCGGGGGGCCAGGCGAGACCCAGTACTTC,CASGGPGETQYF,.,12,few,TRBV6-6,TRBJ2-5
TGTGCCTTAAAGTCCGGAGGGCGAAATGAGCAGTTCTTC,CALKSGGRNEQFF,.,13,.,TRBV6-1,TRBJ2-1
TGTGCCAGCAGCGTGGGTGCCAACCCCTACGAGCAGTACTTC,CASSVGANPYEQYF,.,14,.,TRBV7-8,TRBJ2-7
TGCAGTGCTGAGGGACTCACAAGCTCCTACGAGCAGTACTTC,CSAEGLTSSYEQYF,.,14,few,TRBV20-1,TRBJ2-7
TGTGCCATCAGGGGACTAGCGGGAGACGGGGAGCTGTTTTTT,CAIRGLAGDGELFF,TRBD2,14,.,TRBV10-3,TRBJ2-2
TGCGCCAGCAGCCACCGCGGGCATCCCGACTCTGGAAACACCATATATTTT,CASSHRGHPDSGNTIYF,.,17,.,TRBV4-1,TRBJ1-3
TGTGCCAGCAGTTTTTTGGGAGGGGGTGAAACTAATGAAAAACTGTTTTTT,CASSFLGGGETNEKLFF,.,17,.,TRBV12-3/TRBV12-4,TRBJ1-4
TGTGCCAGCAGCTTAGCCCGGACAGGGGCCTATGGCTACACCTTC,CASSLARTGAYGYTF,TRBD1,15,.,TRBV7-8,TRBJ1-2
TGTGCCAGCAGCTCAAACAGGGTGGGCACCGGGGAGCTGTTTTTT,CASSSNRVGTGELFF,.,15,few,TRBV7-8,TRBJ2-2